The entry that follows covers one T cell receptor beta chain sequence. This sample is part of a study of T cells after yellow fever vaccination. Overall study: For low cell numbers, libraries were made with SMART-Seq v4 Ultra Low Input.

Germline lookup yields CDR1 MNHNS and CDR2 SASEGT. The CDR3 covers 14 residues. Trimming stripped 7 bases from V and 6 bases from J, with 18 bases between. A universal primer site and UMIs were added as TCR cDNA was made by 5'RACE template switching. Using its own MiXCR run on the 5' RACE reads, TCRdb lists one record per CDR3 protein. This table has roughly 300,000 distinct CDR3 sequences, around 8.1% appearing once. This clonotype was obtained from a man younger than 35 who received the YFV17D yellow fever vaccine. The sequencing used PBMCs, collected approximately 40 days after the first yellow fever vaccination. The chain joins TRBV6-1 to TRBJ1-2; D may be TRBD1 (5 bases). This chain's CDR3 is CASTPWGLKDGYTF. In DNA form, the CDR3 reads TGTGCCAGCACCCCCTGGGGCCTCAAAGATGGCTACACCTTC.